This T cell receptor (beta chain) was sequenced for a study of beta chain features in type 1 diabetes. Study-wide points: Among patients, naive, central memory and Treg TCRB repertoires appeared more similar than among healthy donors.

Sequenced material consisted of expressed TCRB transcripts (all of the isolated RNA was reverse transcribed). Samples of naive, central memory and regulatory T cells yielded a mean of around 3.5 million reads. Sequencing used immunoSEQ multiplex PCR; TCRdb keeps in-frame clones, though not all of them. The data hold approximately 250,000 clones, with roughly an eighth observed a single time. Germline V gene sequence: CDR1 KGHSH, CDR2 LQKENI. The CDR3 is 14 residues long. With 6 bases clipped from V and 1 base from J, the junction kept 5 bases outside the gene matches. This clone was found a few times. The antigen remains undetermined.

The clonotype was recovered from a woman aged 40 to 49 in good health. Sequenced input: naive CD4+ T cells from blood. V and J are TRBV18 and TRBJ2-7; 8 nucleotides match TRBD1. The CDR3 region has the DNA TGTGCCAGCTCCTCGACAGGGGAATCCTACGAGCAGTACTTC. The encoded protein is CASSSTGESYEQYF.